The TCR beta chain under discussion was sequenced for a study of blood T cell repertoires in COVID-19. Trimming shortened V by 5 bases and J by 0 bases, and 4 bases separated the two germline ends. This CDR3 is built from 12 residues. Germline loops: CDR1 SNHLY, CDR2 FYNNEI. Repertoires were generated with immunoSEQ multiplex PCR, while TCRdb's copy carries only in-frame clones and drops some. The sample includes approximately 68,000 clones, roughly 84% seen only once; the top ten take 8.5% to 10%. The specimen sequenced was peripheral blood. The chain links TRBV2 to TRBJ1-1; D gene uncertain. This receptor was obtained from a woman aged 45-65 years with acute or convalescent COVID-19. The CDR3 DNA is TGTGCCAGCAGTAGAGTGAACACTGAAGCTTTCTTT. It is translated as CASSRVNTEAFF. The complete variable domain, with remaining parts taken from reference TRBV2 and TRBJ1-1, reads EPEVTQTPSHQVTQMGQEVILRCVPISNHLYFYWYRQILGQKVEFLVSFYNNEISEKSEIFDDQFSVERPDGSNFTLKIRSTKLEDSAMYFCASSRVNTEAFFGQGTRLTVV.